This T cell receptor beta chain emerged from a study of cytomegalovirus exposure and HLA in healthy donors. Study observations and caveats: The study dropped some indistinguishable V segments, TRBV6-2 and TRBV6-3 among them. CMV serostatus was the sole immune exposure data available. Earlier analysis looked at TCR beta V segments, and most were productive about 90% or about 30% of the time.

About this clone: What it binds is unknown.

The PCR contained 60 Vbeta and 13 Jbeta primers. This table comes from immunoSEQ multiplex PCR, and its TCRdb copy is limited to in-frame clones, with some not included. The sample yields about 110,000 clones, roughly 70% seen once. Germline CDR1 is SGDLS and CDR2 is YYNGEE. V was pared by 3 bases and J by 7 bases, with 14 bases between. The CDR3 runs to 15 residues. Nominally healthy donors were sampled, though unrecorded immune exposures were likely. Sequences were obtained from PBMCs. This TCR derives from a male donor in good health and CMV-seropositive. The chain combines TRBV9 with TRBJ1-6, with a tentative D call TRBD1 (6 bases). The CDR3 reads CASSAGGARNSPLHF. CDR3 in DNA: TGTGCCAGCAGCGCCGGGGGGGCTCGCAATTCACCCCTCCACTTT.